This T cell receptor (beta chain) appears in the sequencing data of a study of graft-versus-host responses after intestinal transplantation. Study overall: The study gave all recipients anti-thymocyte globulin induction, then tacrolimus and steroids for 2 to 3 years.

A note on this clone: The antigen remains unidentified.

Trimming took off 3 bases at V and 1 base at J, with 12 bases between the two ends. CDR1 and CDR2 from the germline V gene are MGHRA and YSYEKL. The CDR3 runs to 15 residues. Profiled with immunoSEQ multiplex PCR; TCRdb holds only in-frame clones, not every one. The profile shows roughly 120,000 clones, 90% to 95% of them singletons. This sequence joins TRBV4-1 and TRBJ1-1; D is ambiguous. Sequences were derived from unstimulated CD8+ T cells sorted from spleen or lymph node cells, sampled before transplant. The sequence came from a human donor who was the organ donor for an intestinal transplant. The CDR3 DNA sequence: TGCGCCAGCAGCCACGGCCCGGTATGGAACACTGAAGCTTTCTTT. It yields the protein CASSHGPVWNTEAFF.